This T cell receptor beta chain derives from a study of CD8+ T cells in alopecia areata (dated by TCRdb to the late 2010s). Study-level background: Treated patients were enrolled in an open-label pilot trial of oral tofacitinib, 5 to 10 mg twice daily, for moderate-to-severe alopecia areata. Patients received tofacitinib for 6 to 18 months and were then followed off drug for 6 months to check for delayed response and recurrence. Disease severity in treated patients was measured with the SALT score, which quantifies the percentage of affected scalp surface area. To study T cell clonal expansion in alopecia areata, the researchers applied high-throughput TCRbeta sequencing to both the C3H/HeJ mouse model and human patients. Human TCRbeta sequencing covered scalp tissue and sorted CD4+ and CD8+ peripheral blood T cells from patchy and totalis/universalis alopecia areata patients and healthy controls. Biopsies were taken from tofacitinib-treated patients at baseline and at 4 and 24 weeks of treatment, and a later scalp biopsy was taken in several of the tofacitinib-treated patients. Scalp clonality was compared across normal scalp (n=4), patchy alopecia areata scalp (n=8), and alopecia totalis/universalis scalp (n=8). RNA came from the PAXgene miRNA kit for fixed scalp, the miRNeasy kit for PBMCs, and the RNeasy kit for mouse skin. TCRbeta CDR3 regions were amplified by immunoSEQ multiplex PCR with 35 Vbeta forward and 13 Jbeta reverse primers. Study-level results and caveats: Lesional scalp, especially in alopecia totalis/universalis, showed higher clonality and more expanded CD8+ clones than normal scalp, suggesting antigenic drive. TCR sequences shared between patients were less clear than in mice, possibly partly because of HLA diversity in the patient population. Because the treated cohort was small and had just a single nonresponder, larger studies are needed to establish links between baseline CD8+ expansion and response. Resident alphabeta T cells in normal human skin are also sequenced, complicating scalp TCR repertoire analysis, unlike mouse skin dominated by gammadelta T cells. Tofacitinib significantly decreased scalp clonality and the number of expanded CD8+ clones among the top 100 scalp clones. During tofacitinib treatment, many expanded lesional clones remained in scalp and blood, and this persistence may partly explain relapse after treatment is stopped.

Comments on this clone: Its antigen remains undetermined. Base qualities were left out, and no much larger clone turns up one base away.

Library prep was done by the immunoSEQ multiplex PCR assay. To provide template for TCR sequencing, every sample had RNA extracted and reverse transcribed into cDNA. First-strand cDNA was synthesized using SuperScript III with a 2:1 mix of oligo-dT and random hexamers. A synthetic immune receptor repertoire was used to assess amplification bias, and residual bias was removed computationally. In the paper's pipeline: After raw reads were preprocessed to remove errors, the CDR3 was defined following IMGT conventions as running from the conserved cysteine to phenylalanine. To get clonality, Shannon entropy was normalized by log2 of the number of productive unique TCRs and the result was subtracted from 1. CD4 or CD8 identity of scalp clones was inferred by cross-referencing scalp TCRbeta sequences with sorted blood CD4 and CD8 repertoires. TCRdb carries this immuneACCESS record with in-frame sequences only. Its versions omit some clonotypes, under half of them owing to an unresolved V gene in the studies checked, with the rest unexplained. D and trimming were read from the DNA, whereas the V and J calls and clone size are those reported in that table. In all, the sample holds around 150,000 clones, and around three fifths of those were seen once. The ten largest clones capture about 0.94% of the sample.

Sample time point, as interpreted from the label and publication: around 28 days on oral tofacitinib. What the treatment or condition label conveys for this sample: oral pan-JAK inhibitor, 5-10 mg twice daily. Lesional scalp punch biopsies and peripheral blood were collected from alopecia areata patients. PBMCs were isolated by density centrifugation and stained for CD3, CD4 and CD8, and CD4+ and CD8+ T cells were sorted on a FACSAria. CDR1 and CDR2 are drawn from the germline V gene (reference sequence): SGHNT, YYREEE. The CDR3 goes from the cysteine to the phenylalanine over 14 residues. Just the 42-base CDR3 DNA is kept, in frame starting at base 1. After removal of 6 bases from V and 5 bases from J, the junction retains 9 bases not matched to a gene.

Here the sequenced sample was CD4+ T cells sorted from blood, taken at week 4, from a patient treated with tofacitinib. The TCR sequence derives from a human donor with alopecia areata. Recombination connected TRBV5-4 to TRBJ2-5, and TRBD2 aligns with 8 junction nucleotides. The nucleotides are TGTGCCAGCACCCTCCGGGGGGGCGGGGAGACCCAGTACTTC. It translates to CASTLRGGGETQYF.